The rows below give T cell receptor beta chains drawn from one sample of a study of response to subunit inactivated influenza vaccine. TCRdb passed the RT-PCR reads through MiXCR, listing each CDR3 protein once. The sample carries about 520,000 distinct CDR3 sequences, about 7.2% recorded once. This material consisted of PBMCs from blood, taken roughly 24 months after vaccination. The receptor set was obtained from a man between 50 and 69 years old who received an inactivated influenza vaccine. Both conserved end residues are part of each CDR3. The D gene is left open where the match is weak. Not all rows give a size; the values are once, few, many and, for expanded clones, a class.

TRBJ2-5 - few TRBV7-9 TGTGCCAGCAGCCGGTCTTTGGGGCGCCAGGAGACCCAGTACTTC CASSRSLGRQETQYF
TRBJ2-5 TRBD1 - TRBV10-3 TGTGCCATCAGCGGACAGGGGGCTCAAGAGACCCAGTACTTC CAISGQGAQETQYF
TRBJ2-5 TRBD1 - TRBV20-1 TGCAGTGCTAGCCCTCATCCGGGACAGGGCCACCAAGAGACCCAGTACTTC CSASPHPGQGHQETQYF
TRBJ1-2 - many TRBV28 TGTGCCAGCAGTTCCTCTGGGGCTGGGGGCTACACCTTC CASSSSGAGGYTF
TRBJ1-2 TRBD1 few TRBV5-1 TGCGCCAGCAGGGGACAGGCGAACTATGGCTACACCTTC CASRGQANYGYTF
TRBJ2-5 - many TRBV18 TGTGCCAGCTCACCCAGGCAGGGCGATCAAGAGACCCAGTACTTC CASSPRQGDQETQYF
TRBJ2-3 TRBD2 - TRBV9 TGTGCCAGCAGCGCGGGACTAGCACACACAGATACGCAGTATTTT CASSAGLAHTDTQYF
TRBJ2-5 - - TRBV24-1 TGTGCCACCAGTGATCGCAGGTTTGGTGAGACCCAGTACTTC CATSDRRFGETQYF
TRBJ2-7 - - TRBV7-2 TGTGCCAGCAGCTTAGTGGCAGAAACCTACGAGCAGTACTTC CASSLVAETYEQYF
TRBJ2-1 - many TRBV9 TGTGCCAGCAGCCTAGGCCCAGGGGTAGAATACAATGAGCAGTTCTTC CASSLGPGVEYNEQFF
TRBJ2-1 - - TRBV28 TGTGCCAGCACCCGGGACTCCGGAATTGAGCAGTTCTTC CASTRDSGIEQFF
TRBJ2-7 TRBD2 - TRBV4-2 TGTGCCAGCAGCCTCGTACCGGGAGGGGGGCTCGGCGAGCAGTACTTC CASSLVPGGGLGEQYF
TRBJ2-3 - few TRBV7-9 TGTGCCAGCAGCTTAGACGGGAGTAGGCAGTATTTT CASSLDGSRQYF
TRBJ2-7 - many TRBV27 TGTGCCAGCAGTTTTTGGGGCTCGGGGGAGCAGTACTTC CASSFWGSGEQYF
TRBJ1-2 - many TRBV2 TGTGCCAGCAGTGATTTGGGACGGAGCTATGGCTACACCTTC CASSDLGRSYGYTF
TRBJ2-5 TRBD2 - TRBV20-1 TGCAGTGCTAGTCTTGGGACTATCGGGAGAGAGACCCAGTACTTC CSASLGTIGRETQYF